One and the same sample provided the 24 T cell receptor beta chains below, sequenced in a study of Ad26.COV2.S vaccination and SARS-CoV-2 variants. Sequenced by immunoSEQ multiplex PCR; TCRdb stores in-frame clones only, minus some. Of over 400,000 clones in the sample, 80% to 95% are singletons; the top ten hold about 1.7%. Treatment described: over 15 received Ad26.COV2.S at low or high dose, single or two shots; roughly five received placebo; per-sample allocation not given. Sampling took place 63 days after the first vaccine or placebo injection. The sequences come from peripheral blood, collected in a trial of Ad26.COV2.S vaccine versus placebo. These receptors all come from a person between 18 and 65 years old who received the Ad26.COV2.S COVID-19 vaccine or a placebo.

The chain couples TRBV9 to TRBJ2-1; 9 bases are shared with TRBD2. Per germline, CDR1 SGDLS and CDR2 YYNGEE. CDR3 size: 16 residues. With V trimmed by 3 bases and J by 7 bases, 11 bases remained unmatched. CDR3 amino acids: CASSAQLRGGLNEQFF. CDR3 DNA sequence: TGTGCCAGCAGCGCCCAGTTGCGGGGGGGCTTGAATGAGCAGTTCTTC.

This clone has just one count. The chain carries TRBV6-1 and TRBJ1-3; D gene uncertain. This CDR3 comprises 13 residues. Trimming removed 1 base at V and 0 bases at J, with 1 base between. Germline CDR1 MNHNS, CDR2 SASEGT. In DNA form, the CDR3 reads TGTGCCAGCAGTGAAGGCTCTGGAAACACCATATATTTT. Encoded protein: CASSEGSGNTIYF.

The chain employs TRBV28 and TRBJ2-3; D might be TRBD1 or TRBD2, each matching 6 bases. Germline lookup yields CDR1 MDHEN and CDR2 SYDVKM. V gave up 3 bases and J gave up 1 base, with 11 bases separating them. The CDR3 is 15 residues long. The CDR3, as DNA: TGTGCCAGCAGTTTCGGGGGCGCTGGCACAGATACGCAGTATTTT. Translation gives CASSFGGAGTDTQYF.

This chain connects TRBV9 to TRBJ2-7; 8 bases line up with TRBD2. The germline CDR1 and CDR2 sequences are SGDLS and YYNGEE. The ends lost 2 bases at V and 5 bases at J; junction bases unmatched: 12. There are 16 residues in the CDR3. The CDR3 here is CASSVGRGGGTHEQYF. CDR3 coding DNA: TGTGCCAGCAGCGTTGGACGGGGCGGGGGGACCCACGAGCAGTACTTC.

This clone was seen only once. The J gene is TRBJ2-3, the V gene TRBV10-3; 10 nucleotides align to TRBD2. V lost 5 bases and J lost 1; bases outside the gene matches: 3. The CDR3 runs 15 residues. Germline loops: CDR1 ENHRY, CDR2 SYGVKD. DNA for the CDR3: TGTGCCATCAGTTTAGCGGGGGGACGCACAGATACGCAGTATTTT. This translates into CAISLAGGRTDTQYF.

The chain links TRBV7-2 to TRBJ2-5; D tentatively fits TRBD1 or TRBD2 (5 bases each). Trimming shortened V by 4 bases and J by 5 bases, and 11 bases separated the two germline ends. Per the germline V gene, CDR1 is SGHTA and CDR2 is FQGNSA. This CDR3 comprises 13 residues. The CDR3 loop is CASSSRDGETQYF. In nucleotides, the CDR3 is TGTGCCAGCAGCTCCAGGGACGGGGAGACCCAGTACTTC.

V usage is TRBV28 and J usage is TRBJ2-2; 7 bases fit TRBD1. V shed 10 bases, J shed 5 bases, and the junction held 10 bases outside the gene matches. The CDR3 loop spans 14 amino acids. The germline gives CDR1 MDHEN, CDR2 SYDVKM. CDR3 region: CAITNPGGTGELFF. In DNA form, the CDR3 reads TGTGCCATCACTAATCCAGGGGGTACCGGGGAGCTGTTTTTT.

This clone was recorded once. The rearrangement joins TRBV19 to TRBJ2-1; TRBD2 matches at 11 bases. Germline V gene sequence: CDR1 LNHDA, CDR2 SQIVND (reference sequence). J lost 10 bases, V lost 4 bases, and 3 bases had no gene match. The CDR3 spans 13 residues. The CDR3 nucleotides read TGTGCCAGTAGTAGGGTAGCGGGGGGGGAGCAGTTCTTC. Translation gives CASSRVAGGEQFF.

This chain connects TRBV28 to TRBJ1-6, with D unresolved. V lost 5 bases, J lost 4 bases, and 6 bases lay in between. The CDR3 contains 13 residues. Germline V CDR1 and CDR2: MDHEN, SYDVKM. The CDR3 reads CASSDNYNSPLHF. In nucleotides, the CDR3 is TGTGCCAGCAGTGACAATTATAATTCACCCCTCCACTTT.

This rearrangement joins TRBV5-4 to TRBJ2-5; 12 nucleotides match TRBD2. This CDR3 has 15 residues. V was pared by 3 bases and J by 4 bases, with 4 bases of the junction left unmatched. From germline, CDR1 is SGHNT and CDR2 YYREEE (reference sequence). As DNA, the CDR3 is TGTGCCAGCAGCTGGACTAGCGGGGTGAGAGAGACCCAGTACTTC. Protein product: CASSWTSGVRETQYF.

Here the CDR3 DNA reads TGCGCCAGCAGCCCTCAAGCGGGCGGGACCCGCTCCTACGAGCAGTACTTC. It specifies CASSPQAGGTRSYEQYF. This chain connects TRBV5-1 to TRBJ2-7; tentatively, D is TRBD2 (6 bases). The ends were cut back, 4 bases at V and 0 bases at J, with 20 bases in the middle. Germline assignment: CDR1 SGHRS and CDR2 YFSETQ. This CDR3 spans 17 amino acids. The complete variable domain, with remaining parts taken from reference TRBV5-1 and TRBJ2-7, reads KAGVTQTPRYLIKTRGQQVTLSCSPISGHRSVSWYQQTPGQGLQFLFEYFSETQRNKGNFPGRFSGRQFSNSRSEMNVSTLELGDSALYLCASSPQAGGTRSYEQYFGPGTRLTVT.

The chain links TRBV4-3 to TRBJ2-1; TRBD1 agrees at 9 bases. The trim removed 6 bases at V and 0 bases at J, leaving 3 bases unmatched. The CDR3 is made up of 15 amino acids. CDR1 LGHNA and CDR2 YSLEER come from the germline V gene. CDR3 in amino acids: CASSPTGGSYNEQFF. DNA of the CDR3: TGCGCCAGCAGTCCGACAGGGGGCTCCTACAATGAGCAGTTCTTC.

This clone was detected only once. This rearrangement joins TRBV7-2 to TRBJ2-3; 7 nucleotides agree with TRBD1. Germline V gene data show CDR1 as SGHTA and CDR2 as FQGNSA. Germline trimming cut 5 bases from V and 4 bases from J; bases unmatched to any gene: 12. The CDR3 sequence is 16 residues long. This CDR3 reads CASSPAPRQGSDTQYF. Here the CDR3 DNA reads TGTGCCAGCAGCCCTGCTCCGAGACAGGGCTCAGATACGCAGTATTTT.

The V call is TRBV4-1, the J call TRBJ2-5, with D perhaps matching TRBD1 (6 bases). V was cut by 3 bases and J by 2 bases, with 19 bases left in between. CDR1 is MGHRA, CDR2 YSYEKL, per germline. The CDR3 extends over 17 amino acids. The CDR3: CASSHDPTDSKQETQYF. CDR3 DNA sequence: TGCGCCAGCAGCCACGATCCCACGGACAGCAAACAAGAGACCCAGTACTTC.

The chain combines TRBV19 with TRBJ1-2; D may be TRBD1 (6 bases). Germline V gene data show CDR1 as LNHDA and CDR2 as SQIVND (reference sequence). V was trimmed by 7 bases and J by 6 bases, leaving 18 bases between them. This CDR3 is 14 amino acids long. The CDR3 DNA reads TGTGCCAGTACCGACAGACAGGACGTCCATGGCTACACCTTC. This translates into CASTDRQDVHGYTF.

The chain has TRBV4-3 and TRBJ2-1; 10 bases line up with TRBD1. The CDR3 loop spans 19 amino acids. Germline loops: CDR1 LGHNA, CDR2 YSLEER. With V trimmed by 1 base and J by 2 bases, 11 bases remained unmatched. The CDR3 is CASSQGRGGTGDTYNEQFF. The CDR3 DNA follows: TGCGCCAGCAGCCAAGGACGCGGAGGGACAGGGGACACCTACAATGAGCAGTTCTTC.

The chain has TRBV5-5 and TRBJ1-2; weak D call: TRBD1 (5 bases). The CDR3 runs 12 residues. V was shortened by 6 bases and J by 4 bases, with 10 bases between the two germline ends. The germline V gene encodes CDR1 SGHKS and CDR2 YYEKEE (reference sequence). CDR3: CASTFGGYGYTF. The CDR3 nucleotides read TGTGCCAGCACCTTCGGGGGCTATGGCTACACCTTC.

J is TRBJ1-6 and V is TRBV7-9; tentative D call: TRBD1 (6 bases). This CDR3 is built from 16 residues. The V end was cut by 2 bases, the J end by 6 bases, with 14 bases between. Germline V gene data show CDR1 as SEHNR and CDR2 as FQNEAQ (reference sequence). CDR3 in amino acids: CASSLMGHGINSPLHF. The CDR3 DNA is TGTGCCAGCAGCTTAATGGGACATGGGATTAATTCACCCCTCCACTTT.

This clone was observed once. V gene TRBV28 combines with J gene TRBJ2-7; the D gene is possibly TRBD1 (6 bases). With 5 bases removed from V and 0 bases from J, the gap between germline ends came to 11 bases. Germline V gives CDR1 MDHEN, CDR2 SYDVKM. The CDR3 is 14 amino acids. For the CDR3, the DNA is TGTGCCAGCAGTCCTACAGGGAACTCCTACGAGCAGTACTTC. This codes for CASSPTGNSYEQYF.

The CDR3 DNA is TGTGCCAGCAGCGCGGGTGGTGGCTACACCTTC. It yields the protein CASSAGGGYTF. The chain uses TRBV7-2 and TRBJ1-2, with unresolved D. This CDR3 has 11 amino acids. CDR1 is SGHTA and CDR2 is FQGNSA in the germline V gene. Trimming left V 5 bases short and J 7 bases short, with 8 bases between. The full variable domain, completed using reference TRBV7-2 and TRBJ1-2, is GAGVSQSPSNKVTEKGKDVELRCDPISGHTALYWYRQSLGQGLEFLIYFQGNSAPDKSGLPSDRFSAERTGGSVSTLTIQRTQQEDSAVYLCASSAGGGYTFGSGTRLTVV.

CDR3 nucleotides: TGCGCCAGCAGCTCCCCGGACGGTGGAGTGAACACTGAAGCTTTCTTT. It encodes CASSSPDGGVNTEAFF. The chain joins TRBV5-1 to TRBJ1-1, with D uncertain. Per the germline V gene, CDR1 is SGHRS and CDR2 is YFSETQ. V lost 3 bases to trimming and J lost 0 bases, with 15 bases between them. This CDR3 contains 16 residues.

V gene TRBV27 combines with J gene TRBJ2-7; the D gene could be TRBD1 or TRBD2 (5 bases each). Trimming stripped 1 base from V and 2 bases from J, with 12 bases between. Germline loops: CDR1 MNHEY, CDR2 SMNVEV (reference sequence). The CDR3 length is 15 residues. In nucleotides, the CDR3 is TGTGCCAGCAGTTTATTGGGACCGCAGGCCTACGAGCAGTACTTC. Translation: CASSLLGPQAYEQYF.

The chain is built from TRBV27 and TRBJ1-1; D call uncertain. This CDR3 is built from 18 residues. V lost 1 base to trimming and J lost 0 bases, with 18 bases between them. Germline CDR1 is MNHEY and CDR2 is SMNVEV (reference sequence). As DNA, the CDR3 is TGTGCCAGCAGTTTATTTGGCCCGGCTTCAGCTTTGAACACTGAAGCTTTCTTT. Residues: CASSLFGPASALNTEAFF.

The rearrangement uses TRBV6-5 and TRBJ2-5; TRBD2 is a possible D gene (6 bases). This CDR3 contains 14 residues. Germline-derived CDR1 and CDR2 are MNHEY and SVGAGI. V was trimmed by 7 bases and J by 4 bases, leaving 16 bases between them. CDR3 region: CASTNRASAETQYF. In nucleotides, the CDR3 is TGTGCCAGCACCAATCGGGCTAGCGCAGAGACCCAGTACTTC.